This T cell receptor (beta chain) was captured by sequencing in a study of identical twins. As to this clonotype: Its antigen is currently unknown.

General observations from the study: A lower insertion count was a feature of abundant cord blood beta clonotypes, with no such feature in memory repertoires. Without tracking the same donors, conclusions rested on cross-sectional statistical analysis. Researchers caution that invariant MAIT and iNKT cells could partly confound zero-insertion analyses.

From the 5' RACE reads, TCRdb called clonotypes with MiXCR, one entry per CDR3 protein. The repertoire holds 250,000 to 300,000 distinct CDR3 sequences, with more than 8% as singletons. These data are also associated with another study on yellow fever vaccine responses in identical twins.

Sequenced sample: CD8+ T cells sorted from blood. This sequence was found in a young woman in good health.

The CDR3 loop reads CAWSTGGGAEAFF. The CDR3 coding sequence is TGTGCCTGGAGTACAGGGGGTGGGGCTGAAGCTTTCTTT. The chain uses TRBV30 and TRBJ1-1; 8 bases line up with TRBD1. The V and J ends lost 2 bases and 6 bases, in that order; junction bases with no gene match: 5. This CDR3 region has 13 residues. Germline CDR1 is GTSNPN and CDR2 is SVGIG (reference sequence).